Listed here are 3 T cell receptor beta chains from one sample, sequenced in a study of regulatory T cells in long-lasting Graves disease (dated by TCRdb to the early 2020s). What the time point label conveys for this sample: persistent/refractory GD, antithyroid drugs over 5 years with positive TRAb. RNA was extracted from PBMCs in TRIzol for both TCR sequencing and RNA sequencing. The library was obtained by multiplex PCR. TCRdb records Illumina HiSeq 4000 as the sequencer. CDR3 regions were amplified by Arm-PCR with iRepertoire HTBI primers to construct TCR beta libraries. Using fastp at Q25 and MiXCR, TCRdb reprocessed the public reads and kept productive beta chains. Records with the same CDR3 protein are collapsed into one entry carrying the most frequent genes and DNA. This sample comprises about 400,000 distinct CDR3 sequences, more than 20% of them detected only once. The ten largest account for 20% of the sample.

This specimen consisted of peripheral blood mononuclear cells (PBMCs), obtained when the disease was refractory, from a patient treated with antithyroid drugs. These receptors originate from a female donor with Graves disease.

This rearrangement joins TRBV7-2 to TRBJ1-3; unclear D gene. Germline V lookup: CDR1 SGHTA, CDR2 FQGNSA. V lost 5 bases and J 2 bases, leaving 16 bases between the germline ends. The CDR3 loop spans 16 amino acids. The CDR3 loop reads CASSQDVVRPGNTIYF. The DNA of the CDR3 is TGTGCCAGCAGCCAAGACGTAGTACGACCTGGAAACACCATATATTTT.

This clonotype was observed a handful of times. The chain carries TRBV11-1 and TRBJ2-5; no definite D call. V lost 2 bases, J lost 4 bases, and 14 bases lay in between. The CDR3 consists of 15 residues. Looked up from germline, CDR1 is SGHAT and CDR2 is FQDESV (reference sequence). In DNA, the CDR3 is TGTGCCAGCAGCTTAAACAGAATGTTAGGAGAGACCCAGTACTTC. The encoded protein is CASSLNRMLGETQYF.

This clonotype was observed a handful of times. This chain uses TRBV5-1 with TRBJ1-4; a weak D match, TRBD1 (6 bases). Germline CDR1 is SGHRS and CDR2 is YFSETQ. Trimming removed 3 bases at V and 0 bases at J, with 12 bases between. The CDR3 has 16 residues. CDR3 sequence (DNA): TGCGCCAGCAGCTCCTTAGGACAGTCAACTAATGAAAAACTGTTTTTT. Its protein product is CASSSLGQSTNEKLFF.